This T cell receptor beta chain was observed in a study of technical replicates of blood from a few donors. Germline V gene sequence: CDR1 SGHKS, CDR2 YYEKEE (reference sequence). The V and J ends lost 4 bases and 5 bases, in that order; junction bases with no gene match: 7. The CDR3 is made up of 15 amino acids. Some clones are missing from TCRdb's copy, which holds only in-frame ones; the method was immunoSEQ multiplex PCR. The sample has 75,000 to 90,000 clones, about 90% seen once. This TCR was sampled from a human donor in good health. Specimen: T cells isolated from PBMCs. This sequence joins TRBV5-5 and TRBJ2-1; 9 bases match TRBD2. The CDR3 is CASSPWIAGDNEQFF. CDR3 nucleotides: TGTGCCAGCAGCCCTTGGATAGCGGGAGACAATGAGCAGTTCTTC. Filled out from reference TRBV5-5 and TRBJ2-1, the complete variable domain reads DAGVTQSPTHLIKTRGQQVTLRCSPISGHKSVSWYQQVLGQGPQFIFQYYEKEERGRGNFPDRFSARQFPNYSSELNVNALLLGDSALYLCASSPWIAGDNEQFFGPGTRLTVL.